The sequence of this T cell receptor (beta chain) was determined in a study of human versus mouse CDR3 diversity and MHC coevolution. V dropped 3 bases and J dropped 0 bases, with 12 bases sitting between them. The V gene's germline CDR1 is SGHRS and CDR2 YFSETQ. The length of the CDR3 is 16 residues. Clones were sequenced by immunoSEQ multiplex PCR, and TCRdb holds only the in-frame ones, with some missing. Found here are 75,000 to 90,000 clones, just over 90% of them singletons; the top ten hold around 1.3%. The chain is built from TRBV5-1 and TRBJ2-2; possible D gene TRBD1, 5 bases. Sequenced material: naive CD4+ T cells from blood. Noted subset: CD45RO-negative CD62L-positive naive CD4 T cells. The receptor was derived from a person between 25 and 69 years old in good health. For the CDR3, the DNA is TGCGCCAGCAGCTACCAGACAGATACGAACACCGGGGAGCTGTTTTTT. It translates to CASSYQTDTNTGELFF.